Sequencing of this T cell receptor beta chain was carried out in a study of cytomegalovirus exposure and HLA in healthy donors. General study results and limits: In an earlier analysis, productive rearrangement rates for most beta V segments clustered near 87% or 30%. Most subjects' HLA-A and HLA-B alleles were reportedly predicted from TCR beta sequences.

The PCR was carried out with 60 Vbeta primers and 13 Jbeta primers. TCRdb's table, derived via immunoSEQ multiplex PCR, lists solely in-frame clones and lacks some. Among approximately 100,000 clones listed, around 80% were seen once. A word on this clone: Its antigen is undetermined.

V lost 0 bases and J 10 bases, leaving 18 bases between the germline ends. The CDR3 has 16 amino acids. Germline-derived CDR1 and CDR2 are SGHAT and FQNNGV. Sequencing was done on a sample of PBMCs. The chain recombines TRBV11-2 with TRBJ1-4; no reliable D call. The sequence was obtained from a man aged 40-50 years in good health and CMV-seronegative. As DNA, the CDR3 is TGTGCCAGCAGCTTAGATTTTGTGTCCCAAGGGAGAAAACTGTTTTTT. As protein: CASSLDFVSQGRKLFF.